This T cell receptor (beta chain) comes out of a study of blood T cells in healthy people across ages (dated by TCRdb to 2013 to 2016). Background for the entire study: In model experiments, template switching captured roughly one uniquely barcoded TCR beta cDNA molecule for every two T cells. Age-related changes in TCR beta repertoire diversity were measured in the study by deep sequencing normalized with unique cDNA molecular identifiers. The donors were divided into four age groups: young (average around 16 years), middle-aged (about 39), aged (around 59) and long-lived (more than 75). To avoid experimental bias, donors of different ages were distributed randomly across sequencing lanes. Using the same blood draw, the study looked at two additional independent replicas of 1 million unique cDNA reads for two donors, one aged 18 to 30 and the other aged 80 or older. What the authors observed across the whole study: Because donor CMV infection status was unknown, age-related changes in expanded clonotypes were potentially confounded. As age increased, observed TCR beta diversity per million T cells dropped in a roughly linear way, and a significant reduction was already evident by age roughly 36. Total diversity estimates from one million sequenced T cells were considered lower bounds and underestimates. There was a strong correlation between observed TCR beta diversity and the percentage of naive T cells measured by flow cytometry. Since profiling was done on bulk unsorted PBMCs, naive and antigen-experienced compartments could not be conclusively compared. Compared with the aged group, the long-lived group had more naive CD4+ T cells, fewer expanded clones and increased TCR diversity, a pattern suggesting age selection.

Donors were approximately 42 systemically healthy Caucasian individuals from Russia aged about 6 to 100 years. Each donor gave about 10 milliliters of peripheral blood, drawn into EDTA-treated Vacutainer tubes. Ficoll-Paque density-gradient centrifugation was used to isolate PBMCs, with at least 6.5 million per sample. Trizol reagent was used to extract total RNA from PBMCs, with at least 5.5 micrograms per sample. For every donor, an aliquot of PBMCs went through flow cytometry to measure the percentages of naive CD45RAhigh/CD27high T cells. Receptor amplification or capture employed 5' RACE. Sequencing used an Illumina HiSeq 2500. The second PCR ran for about 6 to 12 cycles and used a J-beta primer mix along with a sample-barcoded 5' primer. A unique molecular identifier was introduced onto each TCR beta cDNA molecule by a template-switch 5' adaptor carrying 12 random nucleotides. Each sample yielded at least 3 million CDR3-containing paired-end reads. First-strand cDNA was synthesized from all RNA with the Mint cDNA synthesis kit, primed by a TRBC-specific oligonucleotide. All cDNA was treated with uracil-DNA glycosylase and then went through a first 18-cycle PCR with the universal primers M1SS and BC2_uni_R. In the original analysis: For normalization, 1 million high-quality reads, each with a distinct molecular identifier, were randomly selected from each sample. Instead of being binned into consensus sequences, reads that shared molecular identifiers were thrown out. MiTCR, with a Q25 quality threshold and the strictest error-elimination algorithm, was used for CDR3 identification, clonotype clustering and error correction. A nonparametric unseen species model with Euler transformation was used to estimate lower-bound total TCR beta diversity. The public reads were run again by TCRdb, first through fastp at Q25 and then through MiXCR, and only productive beta chains were kept. Each CDR3 protein gets just one entry, which takes the most common genes and DNA from the rows behind it. The V and J calls were not made by the authors but by TCRdb's processing. The table for this sample lists 500,000 to 700,000 distinct CDR3 sequences; approximately 30% of them were counted only once. The ten largest clonotypes hold 15% to 17% of the sample.

The CDR3 covers 17 residues, taking in both the cysteine and the phenylalanine. Just CDR3 DNA is preserved here, 51 bases in frame from base 1. The V end gives up 1 base and the J end 8 bases, leaving 14 bases in the junction not matched to a gene. The germline V gene yields LGHNA for CDR1 and YSLEER for CDR2. In the case of this clonotype: The antigen it binds to is not known. No base qualities exist here, and no much larger clone lies one base off it.

What was sequenced was blood. The sequence links TRBV4-3 to TRBJ2-3; the central 8 bases match TRBD2. The receptor was isolated from a woman aged 80 or over in good health. The CDR3 protein: CASSQAGISRGGVTQYF. The DNA is as follows: TGCGCCAGCAGCCAAGCGGGTATTAGCCGGGGGGGGGTTACGCAGTATTTT.